This TCR beta chain is from a study of blood T cell repertoires in COVID-19. Overall study context: PBMCs, B-cell-depleted T cells, or T cells were the source of the cDNA or gDNA that made up the material.

In germline, CDR1 is SGHVS, CDR2 FNYEAQ. This CDR3 contains 14 residues. V shed 2 bases and J shed 7 bases, with 11 bases lying between them. Original data processing: Nucleated cell number was recorded as an estimate derived from reference gene primer amplification. Assay used: immunoSEQ multiplex PCR; TCRdb lists only in-frame clones, some missing. That table is the source of V, J and clone size, and D and trimming were worked out from the DNA. This table has 120,000 to 150,000 clones, around nine tenths appearing once. What was sequenced was peripheral blood. The gene calls are TRBV7-6 and TRBJ2-2; maybe TRBD1 (5 bases). This TCR was sampled from a woman between 40 and 55 years old with acute or convalescent COVID-19. The CDR3 protein is CASSLSRVDGELFF. The CDR3 bases are TGTGCCAGCAGCTTATCCAGGGTGGACGGGGAGCTGTTTTTT. Based on the CDR3 plus reference TRBV7-6 and TRBJ2-2, the full variable domain is GAGVSQSPRYKVTKRGQDVALRCDPISGHVSLYWYRQALGQGPEFLTYFNYEAQQDKSGLPNDRFSAERPEGSISTLTIQRTEQRDSAMYRCASSLSRVDGELFFGEGSRLTVL.